This entry is about one T cell receptor (beta chain). Antigen specificity is unknown. This specimen belongs to a study of T cells in localized non-small cell lung cancer. Study-wide findings and caveats: For the top 100 tumor clones, a median about 57 also appeared in adjacent lung. Of the tissues analyzed, uninvolved adjacent lung showed maximal T cell clonality, greater than tumor.

This CDR3 is 16 amino acids long. Trimming stripped 1 base from V and 5 bases from J, with 15 bases between. Germline values: CDR1 SGHDN, CDR2 FVKESK. Sequencing was performed with immunoSEQ multiplex PCR; in TCRdb, only in-frame clones are kept and a portion is missing. The data hold around 4,000 clones, with more than 20% observed a single time. The sequenced sample was lung tumor tissue, obtained before any cancer treatment. This clonotype was sampled from a female donor over 55 with stage I lung adenocarcinoma. The rearrangement joins TRBV14 to TRBJ2-1; a weak D match, TRBD2 (6 bases). The CDR3 coding sequence is TGTGCCAGCAGCCAAGTCGGGAGTAATTCCCACAATGAGCAGTTCTTC. Protein sequence: CASSQVGSNSHNEQFF.